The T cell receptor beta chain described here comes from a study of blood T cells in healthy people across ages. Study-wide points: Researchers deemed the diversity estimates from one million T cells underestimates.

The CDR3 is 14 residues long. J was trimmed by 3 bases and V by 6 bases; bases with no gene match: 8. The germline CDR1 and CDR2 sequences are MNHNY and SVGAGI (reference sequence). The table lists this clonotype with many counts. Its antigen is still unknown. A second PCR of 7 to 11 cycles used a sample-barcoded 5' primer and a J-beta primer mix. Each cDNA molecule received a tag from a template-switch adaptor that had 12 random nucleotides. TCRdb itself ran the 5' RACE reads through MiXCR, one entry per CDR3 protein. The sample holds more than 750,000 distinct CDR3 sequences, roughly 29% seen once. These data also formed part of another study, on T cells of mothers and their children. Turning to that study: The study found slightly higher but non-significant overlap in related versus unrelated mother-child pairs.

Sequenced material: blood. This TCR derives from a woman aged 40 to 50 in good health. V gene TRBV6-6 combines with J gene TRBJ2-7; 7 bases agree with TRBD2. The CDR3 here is CASSGGFGGYEQYF. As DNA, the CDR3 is TGTGCCAGCAGCGGGGGGTTTGGGGGCTACGAGCAGTACTTC.